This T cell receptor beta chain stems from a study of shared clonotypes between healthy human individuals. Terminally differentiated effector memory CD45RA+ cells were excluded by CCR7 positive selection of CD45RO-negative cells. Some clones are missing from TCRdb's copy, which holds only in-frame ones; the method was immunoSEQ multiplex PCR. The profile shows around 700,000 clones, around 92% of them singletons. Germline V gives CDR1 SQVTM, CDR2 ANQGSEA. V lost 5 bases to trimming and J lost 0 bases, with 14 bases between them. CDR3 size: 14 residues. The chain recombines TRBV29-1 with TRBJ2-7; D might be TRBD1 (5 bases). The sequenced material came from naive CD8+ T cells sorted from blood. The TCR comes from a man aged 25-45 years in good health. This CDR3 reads CSVCQGMSSYEQYF. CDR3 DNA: TGCAGCGTTTGTCAGGGAATGAGCTCCTACGAGCAGTACTTC.